Presented here are 29 T cell receptor beta chains from one specimen sequenced in a study of CD8 T cells in Susac syndrome. Random-hexamer reverse transcription was applied to roughly 0.5 to 1 ug RNA. TCRdb analysed the immunoSEQ multiplex PCR reads with MiXCR anew, one entry per CDR3 protein. The sample has more than 65,000 distinct CDR3 sequences; 95% are singletons. Sequenced material: CD8+ T cells from PBMCs. Receptors originate from a human donor in good health.

V is TRBV5-4 and J is TRBJ2-7; 10 nucleotides agree with TRBD2. The trim removed 0 bases at V and 2 bases at J, leaving 5 bases unmatched. This CDR3 region has 16 residues. Germline assignment: CDR1 SGHNT and CDR2 YYREEE (reference sequence). The CDR3 nucleotides are TGTGCCAGCAGCTTGGTTGCTAGCGGGGGCCCCTACGAGCAGTACGTC. This encodes CASSLVASGGPYEQYV.

The V and J genes are TRBV27 and TRBJ1-5; a possible D gene is TRBD1 (6 bases). This CDR3 has 15 residues. V lost 9 bases, J lost 0 bases, and 15 bases lay in between. From germline, CDR1 is MNHEY and CDR2 SMNVEV (reference sequence). The CDR3 sequence: CASQLGADSNQPQHF. CDR3 nucleotides: TGTGCCAGTCAACTGGGGGCGGATAGCAATCAGCCCCAGCATTTT.

V is TRBV7-9 and J is TRBJ2-5; 8 bases match TRBD1. This CDR3 contains 16 residues. Trimming removed 4 bases from V and 4 bases from J; junction bases left unmatched: 11. Germline V CDR1 and CDR2: SEHNR, FQNEAQ (reference sequence). CDR3 sequence: CASSSYGQGMGETQYF. In DNA form, the CDR3 reads TGTGCCAGCAGCTCCTACGGACAGGGAATGGGAGAGACCCAGTACTTC. The full variable domain, with the rest looked up from reference TRBV7-9 and TRBJ2-5, is DTGVSQNPRHKITKRGQNVTFRCDPISEHNRLYWYRQTLGQGPEFLTYFQNEAQLEKSRLLSDRFSAERPKGSFSTLEIQRTEQGDSAMYLCASSSYGQGMGETQYFGPGTRLLVL.

The V gene is TRBV27, the J gene TRBJ2-5; D not resolved. The CDR3 has 14 amino acids. V was clipped by 5 bases and J by 5 bases, with 15 bases between them. Germline V gene sequence: CDR1 MNHEY, CDR2 SMNVEV (reference sequence). The CDR3 is CASSPSAGQETQYF. The CDR3 nucleotides read TGTGCCAGCAGTCCCAGTGCTGGTCAGGAGACCCAGTACTTC.

The J gene is TRBJ1-2, the V gene TRBV28, with a tentative D call TRBD1 (6 bases). Trimming left V 1 base short and J 4 bases short, with 10 bases between. CDR3 length: 14 amino acids. CDR1 is MDHEN and CDR2 is SYDVKM in the germline V gene. The CDR3 loop reads CASSLSGGLYGYTF. CDR3 DNA sequence: TGTGCCAGCAGTTTATCTGGGGGGCTCTATGGCTACACCTTC.

The V and J genes are TRBV29-1 and TRBJ2-2; D is unclear. The CDR3 runs to 12 residues. Trimming took 3 bases from V and 3 from J, leaving 5 bases between them. Germline V gene lookup returns CDR1 SQVTM and CDR2 ANQGSEA. DNA for the CDR3: TGCAGCGTTGAGCCAGACACCGGGGAGCTGTTTTTT. Protein: CSVEPDTGELFF.

The chain recombines TRBV3-1 with TRBJ1-1, with D unclear. Germline V CDR1 and CDR2: LGHDT, YNNKEL (reference sequence). Trimming shortened V by 4 bases and J by 1 base, and 7 bases separated the two germline ends. CDR3 length equals 13 residues. The CDR3 sequence: CASSPRRNTEAFF. The CDR3, as DNA: TGTGCCAGCAGCCCCCGCCGGAACACTGAAGCTTTCTTT.

V and J are TRBV3-1 and TRBJ2-2; unclear D gene. The germline gives CDR1 LGHDT, CDR2 YNNKEL (reference sequence). The CDR3 is 14 residues long. With 0 bases removed from V and 3 bases from J, the gap between germline ends came to 5 bases. The CDR3 loop reads CASSQDSYTGELFF. Here the CDR3 DNA reads TGTGCCAGCAGCCAAGATAGCTACACCGGGGAGCTGTTTTTT.

Only one count was recorded for this clonotype. CDR3 amino acids: CASSQRTGANTDTQYF. In DNA, the CDR3 is TGTGCCAGCAGCCAGAGAACGGGGGCAAACACAGATACGCAGTATTTT. The genes are TRBV3-1 and TRBJ2-3; the D call may be TRBD1 or TRBD2 (6 bases each). Trimming stripped 3 bases from V and 2 bases from J, with 15 bases between. The V gene's germline CDR1 is LGHDT and CDR2 YNNKEL (reference sequence). This CDR3 has 16 residues.

The V call is TRBV5-6, the J call TRBJ2-1, with a possible D match to TRBD2 (6 bases). The V gene lost 4 bases and the J gene lost 0 bases, with 11 bases spanning the gap. CDR1 and CDR2 from the germline V gene are SGHDT and YYEEEE. The CDR3 is 15 residues long. CDR3 sequence: CASSETGDSYNEQFF. The CDR3 nucleotides are TGTGCCAGCAGCGAGACGGGGGACTCCTACAATGAGCAGTTCTTC.

The chain carries TRBV13 and TRBJ2-7; perhaps TRBD2 as D (5 bases). Germline CDR1 is PRHDT and CDR2 is FYEKMQ (reference sequence). The length of the CDR3 is 14 residues. Trimming pared 5 bases from V and 3 bases from J, leaving 14 bases between. The CDR3 sequence is CASSPGSRGYEQYF. CDR3 coding DNA: TGTGCCAGCAGCCCGGGGAGTCGGGGCTACGAGCAGTACTTC.

The chain has TRBV5-1 and TRBJ1-1; D is uncertain. Germline-derived CDR1 and CDR2 are SGHRS and YFSETQ. The V gene lost 7 bases and the J gene lost 7 bases, with 11 bases spanning the gap. The CDR3 is 11 residues long. The CDR3 nucleotides read TGCGCCAGCCTCAAAGGCGATGAAGCTTTCTTT. Translated, it gives CASLKGDEAFF.

This rearrangement joins TRBV29-1 to TRBJ1-2, with a weak D call TRBD1 (5 bases). The CDR3 covers 14 residues. V shed 6 bases and J shed 0 bases, with 14 bases lying between them. Germline assignment: CDR1 SQVTM and CDR2 ANQGSEA. The CDR3 region has the DNA TGCAGCGTCCCGAGGGGCGGCACTAACTATGGCTACACCTTC. It is translated as CSVPRGGTNYGYTF.

The chain carries TRBV28 and TRBJ2-3; maybe TRBD2 (6 bases). The CDR3 spans 18 residues. The germline V gene has CDR1 MDHEN and CDR2 SYDVKM. V lost 5 bases, J lost 4 bases, and 25 bases lay in between. The CDR3 nucleotides are TGTGCCAGCAGTCTGACTACCCTGGGACGGGGGACGGCAGATACGCAGTATTTT. Translation gives CASSLTTLGRGTADTQYF.

DNA of the CDR3: TGTGCCAGCAGGGCCGGGACAGAGCAAGAGACCCAGTACTTC. It codes for CASRAGTEQETQYF. This sequence joins TRBV7-9 and TRBJ2-5; TRBD1 matches 7 bases. CDR3 length equals 14 residues. J gave up 2 bases and V 6 bases, and 6 bases lay outside the gene matches. Germline CDR1 reads SEHNR; CDR2 reads FQNEAQ (reference sequence).

The chain links TRBV4-1 to TRBJ2-2; D gene ambiguous. The germline CDR1 and CDR2 sequences are MGHRA and YSYEKL. The CDR3 has 13 residues. The V end lost 6 bases, the J end lost 1 base, and 6 bases lay between the germline ends. The CDR3 region is CASRPKNTGELFF. The DNA of the CDR3 is TGCGCCAGCAGACCCAAGAACACCGGGGAGCTGTTTTTT.

The rearrangement joins TRBV12-3 or TRBV12-4 to TRBJ2-5, with D perhaps TRBD1 or TRBD2 (5 bases each). The CDR3 is 16 residues long. The V gene lost 3 bases and the J gene lost 3 bases, with 17 bases spanning the gap. The CDR3 spells CASSFFAPRGEETQYF. The DNA for the CDR3 is TGTGCCAGCAGTTTCTTTGCACCACGGGGCGAAGAGACCCAGTACTTC.

The chain has TRBV3-1 and TRBJ1-1; D remains unclear. Trimming shortened V by 0 bases and J by 8 bases, and 10 bases separated the two germline ends. This CDR3 is built from 13 residues. Germline CDR1 LGHDT, CDR2 YNNKEL (reference sequence). As DNA, the CDR3 is TGTGCCAGCAGCCAAGATTTTTGGGAGGAAGCTTTCTTT. Translation gives CASSQDFWEEAFF.

This clonotype was seen only once. V and J are TRBV4-3 and TRBJ2-1; 9 bases are a match to TRBD2. The J segment lost 4 bases and the V segment lost 0 bases, leaving 4 bases of the junction unmatched. CDR1 and CDR2 from the germline V gene are LGHNA and YSLEER. This CDR3 has 16 amino acids. CDR3 region: CASSQESSGGYNEQFF. The CDR3 nucleotides read TGCGCCAGCAGCCAAGAGAGTAGCGGGGGTTACAATGAGCAGTTCTTC.

The chain is built from TRBV19 and TRBJ2-1, with 8 bases identical to TRBD2. The CDR3 is 15 residues long. Germline assignment: CDR1 LNHDA and CDR2 SQIVND (reference sequence). V gave up 1 base and J gave up 6 bases; unmatched junction bases: 5. CDR3 in DNA: TGTGCCAGTAGTATAGGCGCGGGGGGCTCCAATGAGCAGTTCTTC. This codes for CASSIGAGGSNEQFF.

CDR3 sequence reads: CASSEVTSLYYNEQFF. The CDR3 region has the DNA TGTGCCAGCAGTGAAGTTACTAGCTTATACTACAATGAGCAGTTCTTC. This chain joins TRBV2 and TRBJ2-1; perhaps TRBD2 as D (6 bases). V gave up 1 base and J gave up 3 bases, with 13 bases separating them. The CDR3 extends over 16 amino acids. Per germline, CDR1 SNHLY and CDR2 FYNNEI.

J is TRBJ1-2 and V is TRBV29-1; D gene ambiguous. The germline CDR1 and CDR2 sequences are SQVTM and ANQGSEA. The CDR3 is 14 residues long. The ends were cut back, 0 bases at V and 2 bases at J, with 10 bases in the middle. The DNA for the CDR3 is TGCAGCGTTGAAGACCCTCCCTTAAACTATGGCTACACCTTC. It codes for CSVEDPPLNYGYTF.

V and J are TRBV4-1 and TRBJ2-7; 9 nucleotides line up with TRBD1. V gave up 1 base and J gave up 6 bases; unmatched junction bases: 7. Germline V gene data show CDR1 as MGHRA and CDR2 as YSYEKL. The CDR3 loop spans 15 amino acids. In DNA, the CDR3 is TGCGCCAGCAGCCAAGCGGTTCGGACAGGGGCCGAGCAGTACTTC. This sequence encodes CASSQAVRTGAEQYF.

DNA of the CDR3: TGTGCCAGCAGTTACTCGAAGGAGACAGGGTACGTCAATGAGCAGTTCTTC. Its translation is CASSYSKETGYVNEQFF. The gene calls are TRBV6-5 and TRBJ2-1, with 7 nucleotides matching TRBD1. This CDR3 region has 17 residues. V lost 0 bases to trimming and J lost 6 bases; unmatched junction nucleotides: 11. Looked up from germline, CDR1 is MNHEY and CDR2 is SVGAGI.

This clonotype was seen a single time. The V call is TRBV6-1, the J call TRBJ2-5; TRBD2 might be the D (6 bases). The CDR3 has 15 residues. CDR1 is MNHNS and CDR2 is SASEGT in the germline V gene. V lost 0 bases to trimming and J lost 2 bases, with 10 bases between them. This chain's CDR3 is CASSEAEGFQETQYF. Written as DNA, the CDR3 is TGTGCCAGCAGTGAAGCGGAGGGGTTTCAAGAGACCCAGTACTTC.

The rearrangement links TRBV28 to TRBJ1-5; 8 nucleotides line up with TRBD1. Germline-derived CDR1 and CDR2 are MDHEN and SYDVKM. The CDR3 is 16 amino acids. Trimming at V came to 5 bases and at J to 3 bases, leaving 9 bases not matched to a gene. The CDR3 sequence is CASSEDRALLNQPQHF. DNA for the CDR3: TGTGCCAGCAGTGAGGACAGGGCCCTTCTCAATCAGCCCCAGCATTTT.

The CDR3: CASSLASGGLYEQYF. For the CDR3, the DNA is TGTGCCAGCAGCTTAGCTAGCGGGGGCTTATACGAGCAGTACTTC. The chain couples TRBV7-6 to TRBJ2-7; 9 bases map to TRBD2. The junction had 4 bases not matched to a gene; V was cut back by 0 bases and J by 4 bases. The CDR3 sequence is 15 residues long. Germline values: CDR1 SGHVS, CDR2 FNYEAQ.

The rearrangement uses TRBV6-5 and TRBJ2-7; the D gene is possibly TRBD1 (5 bases). Germline lookup yields CDR1 MNHEY and CDR2 SVGAGI. V lost 2 bases and J lost 5, with 7 bases in between. This CDR3 has 12 amino acids. CDR3: CASSYVGDEQYF. As DNA, the CDR3 is TGTGCCAGCAGTTACGTAGGGGACGAGCAGTACTTC.

This clonotype was seen only once. The gene calls are TRBV27 and TRBJ2-1, with D possibly matching TRBD2 (6 bases). The germline V gene has CDR1 MNHEY and CDR2 SMNVEV (reference sequence). CDR3 length: 14 amino acids. V lost 8 bases, J lost 8 bases, and 19 bases lay in between. The CDR3 sequence is CASRVGGTFDEQFF. The CDR3 bases are TGTGCCAGCCGGGTCGGAGGGACCTTCGATGAGCAGTTCTTC.